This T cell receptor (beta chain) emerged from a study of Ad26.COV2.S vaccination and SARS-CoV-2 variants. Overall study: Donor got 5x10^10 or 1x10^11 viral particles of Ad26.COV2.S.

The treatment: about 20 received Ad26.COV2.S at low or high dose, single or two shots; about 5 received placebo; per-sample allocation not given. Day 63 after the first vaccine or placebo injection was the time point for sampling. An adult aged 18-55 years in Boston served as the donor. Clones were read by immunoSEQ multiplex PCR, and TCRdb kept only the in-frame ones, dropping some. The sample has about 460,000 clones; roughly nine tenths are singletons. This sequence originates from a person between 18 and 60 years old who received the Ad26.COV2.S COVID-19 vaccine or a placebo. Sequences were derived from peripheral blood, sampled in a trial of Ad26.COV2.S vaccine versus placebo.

The CDR3 here is CASSGRTGTDTQYF. For the CDR3, the DNA is TGTGCCAGCAGCGGCCGGACAGGGACAGATACGCAGTATTTT. The gene calls are TRBV9 and TRBJ2-3, with 8 positions matching TRBD1. CDR3 size: 14 residues. Trimming cost V 3 bases and J 3 bases; bases outside gene matches: 3. Germline V gene sequence: CDR1 SGDLS, CDR2 YYNGEE.